The present T cell receptor (beta chain) was sequenced within a study of cytomegalovirus exposure and HLA in healthy donors. Study-wide results and caveats: A later analysis linked a missense DCLRE1C variant to TCR beta V- and J-gene trimming.

The PCR ran on 60 Vbeta and 13 Jbeta primers. Using immunoSEQ multiplex PCR, the repertoire was profiled, and TCRdb retains in-frame clones only, with some absent. The sample has some 100,000 clones, approximately 80% seen once. On this clone itself: Its cognate antigen is unknown.

The CDR3 sequence is 18 residues long. Trimming at V came to 2 bases and at J to 0 bases, leaving 10 bases not matched to a gene. CDR1 and CDR2 from the germline V gene are MNHGY and SAAAGT. This chain uses TRBV6-8 with TRBJ1-5; 7 bases line up with TRBD1. Sequenced input: PBMCs. This TCR was sampled from a male donor in good health and CMV-seropositive. This CDR3 reads CASSYTTGTVYSNQPQHF. The DNA for the CDR3 is TGTGCCAGCAGTTACACAACCGGGACAGTCTATAGCAATCAGCCCCAGCATTTT.